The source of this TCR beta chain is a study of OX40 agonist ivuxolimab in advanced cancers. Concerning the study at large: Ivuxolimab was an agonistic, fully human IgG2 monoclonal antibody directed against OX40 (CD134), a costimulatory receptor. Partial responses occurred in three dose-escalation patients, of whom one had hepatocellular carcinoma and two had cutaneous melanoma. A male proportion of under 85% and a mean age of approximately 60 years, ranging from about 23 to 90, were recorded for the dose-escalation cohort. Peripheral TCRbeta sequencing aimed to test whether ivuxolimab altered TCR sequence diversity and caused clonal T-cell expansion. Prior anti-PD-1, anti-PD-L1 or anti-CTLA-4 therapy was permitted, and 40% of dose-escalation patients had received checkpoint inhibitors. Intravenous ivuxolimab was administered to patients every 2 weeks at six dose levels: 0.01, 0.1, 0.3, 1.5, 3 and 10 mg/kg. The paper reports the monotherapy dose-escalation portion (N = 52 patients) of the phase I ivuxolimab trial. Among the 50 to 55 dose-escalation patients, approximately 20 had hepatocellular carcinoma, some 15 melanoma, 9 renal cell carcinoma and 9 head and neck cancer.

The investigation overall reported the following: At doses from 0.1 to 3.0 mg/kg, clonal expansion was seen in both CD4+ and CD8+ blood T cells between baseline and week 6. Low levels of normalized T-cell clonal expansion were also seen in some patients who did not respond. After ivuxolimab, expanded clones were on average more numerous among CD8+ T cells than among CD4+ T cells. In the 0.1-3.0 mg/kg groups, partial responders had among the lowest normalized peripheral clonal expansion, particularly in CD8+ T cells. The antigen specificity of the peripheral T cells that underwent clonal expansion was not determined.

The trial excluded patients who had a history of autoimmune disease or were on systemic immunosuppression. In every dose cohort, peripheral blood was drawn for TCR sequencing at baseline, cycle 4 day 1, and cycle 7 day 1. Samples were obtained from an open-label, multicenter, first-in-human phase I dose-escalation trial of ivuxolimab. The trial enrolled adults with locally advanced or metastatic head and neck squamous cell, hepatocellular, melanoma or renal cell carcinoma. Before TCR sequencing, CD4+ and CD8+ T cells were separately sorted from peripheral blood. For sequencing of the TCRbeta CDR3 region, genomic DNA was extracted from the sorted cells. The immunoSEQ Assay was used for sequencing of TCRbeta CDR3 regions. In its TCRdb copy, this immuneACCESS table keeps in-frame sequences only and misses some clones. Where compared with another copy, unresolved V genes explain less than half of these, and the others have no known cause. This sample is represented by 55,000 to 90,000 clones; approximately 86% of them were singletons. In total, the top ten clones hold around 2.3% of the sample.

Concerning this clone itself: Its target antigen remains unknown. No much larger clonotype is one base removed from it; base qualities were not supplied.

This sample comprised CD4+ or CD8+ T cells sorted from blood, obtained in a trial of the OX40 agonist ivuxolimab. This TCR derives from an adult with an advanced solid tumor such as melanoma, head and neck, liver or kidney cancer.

The DNA reads as follows: TGTGCCAGCAGCGTATCAACGGCGACCTACCAACTGTCAGGGGATACGCAGTATTTT. Its product reads: CASSVSTATYQLSGDTQYF. The V and J genes are TRBV9 and TRBJ2-3, with TRBD1 perhaps the D gene, on 5 matching bases. The germline V gene supplies CDR1 SGDLS and CDR2 YYNGEE. The CDR3 starts with the cysteine, ends with the phenylalanine, and has 19 residues. The entry retains the CDR3 DNA only, 57 bases that are in frame from base 1. The trim is 1 base for V and 6 bases for J, with a gap of 27 bases between the germline ends. When the CDR3 is completed using the reference TRBV9 and TRBJ2-3 genes on either side, the full variable domain is DSGVTQTPKHLITATGQRVTLRCSPRSGDLSVYWYQQSLDQGLQFLIQYYNGEERAKGNILERFSAQQFPDLHSELNLSSLELGDSALYFCASSVSTATYQLSGDTQYFGPGTRLTVL.